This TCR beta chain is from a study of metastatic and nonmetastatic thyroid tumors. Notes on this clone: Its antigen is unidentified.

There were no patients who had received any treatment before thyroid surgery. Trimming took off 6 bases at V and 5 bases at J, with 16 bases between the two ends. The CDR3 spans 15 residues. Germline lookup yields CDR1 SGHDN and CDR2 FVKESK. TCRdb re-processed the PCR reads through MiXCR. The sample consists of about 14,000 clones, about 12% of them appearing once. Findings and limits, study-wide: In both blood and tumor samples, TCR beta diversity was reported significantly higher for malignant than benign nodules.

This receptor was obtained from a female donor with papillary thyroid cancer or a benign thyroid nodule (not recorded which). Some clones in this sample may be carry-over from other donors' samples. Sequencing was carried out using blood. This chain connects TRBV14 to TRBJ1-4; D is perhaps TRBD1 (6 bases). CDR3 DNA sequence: TGTGCCAGCAGACAAAGGACAGCAGGGAATGAAAAACTGTTTTTT. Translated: CASRQRTAGNEKLFF.